This T cell receptor (beta chain) was identified during a study of human T cells and chemical hapten exposure. Using its own MiXCR run on the 5' RACE reads, TCRdb lists one record per CDR3 protein. This sample has tens of thousands of distinct CDR3 sequences, with more than 7.5% found just once. This CDR3 comprises 15 residues. Germline V gene data show CDR1 as MNHEY and CDR2 as SVGAGI. The V gene lost 0 bases and the J gene lost 3 bases, with 12 bases spanning the gap. From whole blood left unfractionated, total RNA was extracted. The V gene is TRBV6-5, the J gene TRBJ2-7; D is possibly TRBD2 (6 bases). This receptor was taken from a male donor in good health. The CDR3 DNA follows: TGTGCCAGCAGTTACTCCTCGGGACTCAACTACGAGCAGTACTTC. This encodes CASSYSSGLNYEQYF.